This TCR beta chain was retrieved from a study of T cells in Graves' hyperthyroidism and ophthalmopathy. Overall study findings and caveats: The model anticipated ophthalmopathy a median approximately six months pre-onset. Most clonotypes expanded in thyroid above 0.001 were likewise present in blood.

The germline V and J ends were trimmed by 4 bases and 1 base, with 13 bases remaining between them. From germline, CDR1 is DFQATT and CDR2 SNEGSKA (reference sequence). The length of the CDR3 is 14 residues. RNA transcripts served as the template for amplifying TCR beta CDR3 regions. HTBI primers were the set used in a first-round RT-PCR of the TCR CDR3. TCRdb reprocessed the multiplex PCR reads with MiXCR, giving one entry per CDR3 protein. Found here are some 300,000 distinct CDR3 sequences, around 20% of them singletons; the top ten hold approximately 37%. A note on this clonotype: Its antigen is still unknown.

This receptor was taken from a man aged 50 or older with Graves' ophthalmopathy. The sequenced material came from blood. The rearrangement links TRBV20-1 to TRBJ1-1, with D perhaps TRBD1 (5 bases). CDR3 sequence reads: CSANPRQWNTEAFF. As DNA, the CDR3 is TGCAGTGCTAACCCCCGACAGTGGAACACTGAAGCTTTCTTT.